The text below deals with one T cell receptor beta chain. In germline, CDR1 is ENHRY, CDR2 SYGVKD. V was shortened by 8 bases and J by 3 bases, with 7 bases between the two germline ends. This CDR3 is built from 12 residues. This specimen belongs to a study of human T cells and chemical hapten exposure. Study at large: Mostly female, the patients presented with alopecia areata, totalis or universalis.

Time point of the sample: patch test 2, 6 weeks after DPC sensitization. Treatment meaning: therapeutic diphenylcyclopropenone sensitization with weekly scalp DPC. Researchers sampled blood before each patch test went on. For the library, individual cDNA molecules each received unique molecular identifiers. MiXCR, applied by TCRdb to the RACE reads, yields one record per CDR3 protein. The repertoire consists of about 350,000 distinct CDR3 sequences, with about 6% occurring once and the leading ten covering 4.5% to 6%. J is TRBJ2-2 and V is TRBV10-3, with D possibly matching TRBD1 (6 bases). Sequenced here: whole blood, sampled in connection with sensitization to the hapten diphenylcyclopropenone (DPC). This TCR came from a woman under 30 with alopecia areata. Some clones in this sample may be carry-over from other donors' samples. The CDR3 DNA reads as TGTGCCATCTCAGGGGACACCGGGGAGCTGTTTTTT. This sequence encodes CAISGDTGELFF.